These 2 T cell receptor beta chains came from one sample sequenced in a study of OX40 agonist ivuxolimab in advanced cancers. Sequencing was performed with immunoSEQ multiplex PCR; in TCRdb, only in-frame clones are kept and a portion is missing. Of 66,000 or so clones listed, around 90% were seen once; the top ten hold around 2.2%. The material was CD4+ or CD8+ T cells sorted from blood, obtained in a trial of the OX40 agonist ivuxolimab. The receptors here all came from an adult with an advanced solid tumor such as melanoma, head and neck, liver or kidney cancer.

The chain carries TRBV2 and TRBJ1-3; TRBD1 is a possible D gene (5 bases). The CDR3 length is 15 residues. CDR1 and CDR2 (germline): SNHLY, FYNNEI. V lost 6 bases and J 0 bases, leaving 12 bases between the germline ends. The CDR3 sequence: CASSWDLSSGNTIYF. In DNA form, the CDR3 reads TGTGCCAGCAGCTGGGACCTTAGCTCTGGAAACACCATATATTTT.

This clone was counted once. The J gene is TRBJ1-5, the V gene TRBV28, with TRBD1 identical over 7 bases. This CDR3 has 15 residues. CDR1 is MDHEN, CDR2 SYDVKM, per germline. Trimming removed 5 bases from V and 7 bases from J; junction bases left unmatched: 11. The CDR3 protein is CASSPPTGLGQPQHF. The CDR3 nucleotides read TGTGCCAGCAGTCCCCCGACAGGGCTTGGGCAGCCCCAGCATTTT.